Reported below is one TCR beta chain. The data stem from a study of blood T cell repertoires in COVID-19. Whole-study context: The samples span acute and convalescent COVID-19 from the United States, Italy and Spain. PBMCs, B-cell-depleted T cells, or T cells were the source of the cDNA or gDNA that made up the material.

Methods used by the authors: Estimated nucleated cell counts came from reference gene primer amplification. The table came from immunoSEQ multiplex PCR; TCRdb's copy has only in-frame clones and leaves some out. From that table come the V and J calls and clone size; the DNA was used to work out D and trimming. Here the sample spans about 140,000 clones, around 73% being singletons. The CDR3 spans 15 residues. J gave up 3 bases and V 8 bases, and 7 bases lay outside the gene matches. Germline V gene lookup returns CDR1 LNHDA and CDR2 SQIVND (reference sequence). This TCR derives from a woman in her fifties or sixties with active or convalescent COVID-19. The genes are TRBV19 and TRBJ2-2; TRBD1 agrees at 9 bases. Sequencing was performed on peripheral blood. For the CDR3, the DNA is TGTGCCAGTTCCCAGGGGACAGGGTACACCGGGGAGCTGTTTTTT. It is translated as CASSQGTGYTGELFF.